These T cell receptor beta chains were read from a single sample in a study of blood T cells in healthy people across ages. TCRdb independently ran MiXCR on the 5' RACE reads; one entry per CDR3 protein. Here the sample spans 1.8 million or so distinct CDR3 sequences, around 40% being singletons. Sequenced sample: blood. Receptors originate from a human donor in good health. CDR3s include the opening cysteine and the closing phenylalanine or tryptophan. A D gene is named only where the DNA matches it firmly. Clone size, where shown, is once, few, many, or a class for clones that have expanded.

CDR3: CASSFKGQPQHF; DNA: TGTGCCAGCAGTTTTAAGGGTCAGCCCCAGCATTTT; length: 12; V: TRBV27; D: NA; J: TRBJ1-5; size: few
CDR3: CASRDLTRDEQYF; DNA: TGTGCCAGCAGGGACTTAACGAGGGACGAGCAGTACTTC; length: 13; V: TRBV7-8; D: NA; J: TRBJ2-7; size: few
CDR3: CTSSSGGTQPQHF; DNA: TGTACCAGCAGCTCAGGGGGCACTCAGCCCCAGCATTTT; length: 13; V: TRBV7-2; D: TRBD1; J: TRBJ1-5; size: NA
CDR3: CSVDGLDTDTQYF; DNA: TGCAGCGTTGACGGACTAGACACAGATACGCAGTATTTT; length: 13; V: TRBV29-1; D: TRBD2; J: TRBJ2-3; size: NA
CDR3: CASSLGPTEAFF; DNA: TGTGCCAGCAGCTTAGGCCCCACTGAAGCTTTCTTT; length: 12; V: TRBV7-9; D: NA; J: TRBJ1-1; size: many
CDR3: CASSSFGTGLKNEQFF; DNA: TGTGCCAGCAGTTCCTTCGGGACAGGGTTAAAGAATGAGCAGTTCTTC; length: 16; V: TRBV6-5; D: TRBD1; J: TRBJ2-1; size: NA
CDR3: CATSDFGTAVNTQYF; DNA: TGTGCCACCAGTGATTTTGGGACCGCAGTCAATACGCAGTATTTT; length: 15; V: TRBV24-1; D: NA; J: TRBJ2-3; size: NA
CDR3: CASSLVGTGGQETQYF; DNA: TGTGCCAGCAGCTTAGTAGGGACAGGGGGCCAAGAGACCCAGTACTTC; length: 16; V: TRBV7-2; D: TRBD1; J: TRBJ2-5; size: NA
CDR3: CASSLSDGTGGWTDTQYF; DNA: TGTGCCAGCAGCTTATCCGATGGAACAGGGGGATGGACAGATACGCAGTATTTT; length: 18; V: TRBV7-6; D: TRBD1; J: TRBJ2-3; size: NA
CDR3: CASSIQQGGLQTQYF; DNA: TGTGCCAGCAGCATACAACAGGGGGGGTTGCAGACCCAGTACTTC; length: 15; V: TRBV7-9; D: NA; J: TRBJ2-5; size: few
CDR3: CSARDYRKEAYTF; DNA: TGCAGTGCTAGAGATTACCGGAAAGAAGCCTACACCTTC; length: 13; V: TRBV20-1; D: NA; J: TRBJ1-2; size: NA
CDR3: CASRPGTGSYEQYF; DNA: TGTGCCAGCAGACCCGGGACAGGGAGCTACGAGCAGTACTTC; length: 14; V: TRBV27; D: TRBD1; J: TRBJ2-7; size: many
CDR3: CASSSSAQGLAGPYNEQFF; DNA: TGTGCCAGCAGCTCTAGCGCCCAAGGACTAGCGGGACCCTACAATGAGCAGTTCTTC; length: 19; V: TRBV11-2; D: TRBD2; J: TRBJ2-1; size: NA
CDR3: CASSTLPGQYYEQYF; DNA: TGTGCCAGCAGCACCCTCCCGGGACAGTACTACGAGCAGTACTTC; length: 15; V: TRBV13; D: TRBD1; J: TRBJ2-7; size: few
CDR3: CASSFDRVSPEAFF; DNA: TGTGCCAGCAGCTTCGACAGGGTATCCCCTGAAGCTTTCTTT; length: 14; V: TRBV5-6; D: TRBD1; J: TRBJ1-1; size: NA
CDR3: CASSYEGFWGETQYF; DNA: TGCGCCAGCAGCTACGAGGGATTTTGGGGAGAGACCCAGTACTTC; length: 15; V: TRBV5-1; D: NA; J: TRBJ2-5; size: NA
CDR3: CASSQDGSTNEKLFF; DNA: TGTGCCAGCAGCCAGGACGGGTCAACTAATGAAAAACTGTTTTTT; length: 15; V: TRBV7-9; D: NA; J: TRBJ1-4; size: few
CDR3: CASSQDAGNNEQFF; DNA: TGCGCCAGCAGCCAAGACGCGGGAAACAATGAGCAGTTCTTC; length: 14; V: TRBV4-1; D: NA; J: TRBJ2-1; size: once
CDR3: CSAGTGGTEVFF; DNA: TGCAGCGCAGGGACAGGGGGCACTGAAGTTTTCTTT; length: 12; V: TRBV29-1; D: TRBD1; J: TRBJ1-1; size: NA
CDR3: CARRTETPEQYF; DNA: TGTGCCAGGCGGACCGAAACTCCCGAGCAGTACTTC; length: 12; V: TRBV21-1; D: NA; J: TRBJ2-7; size: NA
CDR3: CASSLRQGSYDYTF; DNA: TGTGCCAGCAGCTTAAGACAGGGATCGTATGACTACACCTTC; length: 14; V: TRBV7-3; D: TRBD1; J: TRBJ1-2; size: NA
CDR3: CVSSSLPGWETQYF; DNA: TGTGTCAGCAGTTCCCTCCCGGGGTGGGAGACCCAGTACTTC; length: 14; V: TRBV27; D: NA; J: TRBJ2-5; size: NA
CDR3: CASSQGAGIETQYF; DNA: TGCGCCAGCAGCCAAGGGGCAGGGATAGAGACCCAGTACTTC; length: 14; V: TRBV4-1; D: NA; J: TRBJ2-5; size: many
CDR3: CASSLSTNAGEQYF; DNA: TGTGCCAGCAGTTTATCGACCAATGCCGGGGAGCAGTACTTC; length: 14; V: TRBV28; D: NA; J: TRBJ2-4; size: NA
CDR3: CVSSIGQGAGGYTF; DNA: TGTGTCAGCAGCATCGGACAGGGGGCAGGTGGCTACACCTTC; length: 14; V: TRBV5-4; D: TRBD1; J: TRBJ1-2; size: NA
CDR3: CAWSPGTLNQPQHF; DNA: TGTGCCTGGAGTCCGGGGACACTCAATCAGCCCCAGCATTTT; length: 14; V: TRBV30; D: NA; J: TRBJ1-5; size: few
CDR3: CASSEAGGFEEKLFF; DNA: TGTGCCAGCAGTGAAGCGGGGGGGTTCGAAGAAAAACTGTTTTTT; length: 15; V: TRBV2; D: NA; J: TRBJ1-4; size: NA
CDR3: CASSPRGGGRYNEQFF; DNA: TGTGCCAGCAGCCCCCGGGGCGGGGGGCGATACAATGAGCAGTTCTTC; length: 16; V: TRBV9; D: TRBD2; J: TRBJ2-1; size: many